In this sample, the clone carrying this T cell receptor beta chain is large. For TCRbeta, the library was prepared with unique molecular identifiers. TCRdb itself ran the PCR reads through MiXCR, one entry per CDR3 protein. The repertoire holds about 170,000 distinct CDR3 sequences, roughly 10% seen once, with about 13% in the top ten. Germline CDR1 is DFQATT and CDR2 is SNEGSKA (reference sequence). The length of the CDR3 is 14 residues. The data were obtained in a study of T-cell reconstitution after alpha-beta-depleted transplantation in children. This chain links TRBV20-1 with TRBJ2-1, with 12 bases fitting TRBD2. The receptor was derived from a boy aged 2-9 years with acute myeloid leukemia, due to receive a stem cell transplant. Material: PBMCs, obtained before TCRalphabeta/CD19-depleted stem cell transplant. Written as DNA, the CDR3 is TGCAGGCTGAATCTAGCGGGAGGGAACAATGAGCAGTTCTTC. Translated: CRLNLAGGNNEQFF.